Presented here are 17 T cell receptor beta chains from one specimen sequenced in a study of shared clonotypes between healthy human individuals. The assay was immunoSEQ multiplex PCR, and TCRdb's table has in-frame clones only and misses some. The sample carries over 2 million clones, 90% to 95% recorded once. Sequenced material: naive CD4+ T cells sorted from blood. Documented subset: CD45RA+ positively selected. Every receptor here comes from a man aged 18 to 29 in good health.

CDR3 region: CASSDQGLVSEQYF. The CDR3 coding sequence is TGTGCCAGCAGTGATCAGGGACTAGTCTCCGAGCAGTACTTC. The chain uses TRBV2 and TRBJ2-7; 8 bases line up with TRBD2. Unmatched junction bases numbered 7, after V lost 3 bases and J lost 6 bases. There are 14 residues in the CDR3. Germline lookup yields CDR1 SNHLY and CDR2 FYNNEI.

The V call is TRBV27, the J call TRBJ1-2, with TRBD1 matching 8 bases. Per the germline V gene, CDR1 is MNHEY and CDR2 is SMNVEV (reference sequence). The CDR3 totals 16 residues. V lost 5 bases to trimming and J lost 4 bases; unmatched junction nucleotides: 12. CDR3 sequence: CASSASAGQVTYGYTF. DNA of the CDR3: TGTGCCAGCAGTGCCTCGGCGGGACAGGTGACCTATGGCTACACCTTC.

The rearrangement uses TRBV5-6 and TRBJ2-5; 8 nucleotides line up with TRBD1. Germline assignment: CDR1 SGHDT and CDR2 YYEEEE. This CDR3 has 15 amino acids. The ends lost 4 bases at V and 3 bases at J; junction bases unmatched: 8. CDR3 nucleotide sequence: TGTGCCAGCAGCAGAGGAGACAGGGGTAAAGAGACCCAGTACTTC. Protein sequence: CASSRGDRGKETQYF.

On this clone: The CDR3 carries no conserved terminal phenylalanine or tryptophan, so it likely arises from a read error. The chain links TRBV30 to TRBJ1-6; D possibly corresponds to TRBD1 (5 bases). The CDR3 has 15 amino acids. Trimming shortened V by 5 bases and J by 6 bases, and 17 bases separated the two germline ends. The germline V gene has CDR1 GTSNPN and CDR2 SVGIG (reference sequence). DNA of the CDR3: TGTGCCTGGGTGGGGCCGGGGAGAATTAATTCACCCCTCCACCTT. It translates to CAWVGPGRINSPLHL.

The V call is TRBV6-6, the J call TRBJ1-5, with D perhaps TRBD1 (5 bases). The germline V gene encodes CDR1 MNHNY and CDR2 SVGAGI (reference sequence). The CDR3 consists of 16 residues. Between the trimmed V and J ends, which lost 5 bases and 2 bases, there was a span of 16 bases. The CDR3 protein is CASSPGGEGGNQPQHF. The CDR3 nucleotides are TGTGCCAGCAGTCCAGGAGGGGAAGGGGGCAATCAGCCCCAGCATTTT.

CDR3: CAISDVGSYNSPLHF. In DNA form, the CDR3 reads TGTGCCATCAGTGATGTAGGCTCCTATAATTCACCCCTCCACTTT. The V gene is TRBV10-3, the J gene TRBJ1-6; D remains ambiguous. There are 15 residues in the CDR3. Trimming took off 3 bases at V and 0 bases at J, with 6 bases between the two ends. Per germline, CDR1 ENHRY and CDR2 SYGVKD.

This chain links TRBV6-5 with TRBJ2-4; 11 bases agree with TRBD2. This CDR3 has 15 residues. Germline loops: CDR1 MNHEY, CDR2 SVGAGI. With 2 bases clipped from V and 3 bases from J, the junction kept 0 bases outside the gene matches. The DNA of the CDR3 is TGTGCCAGCAGTTACGGGACTAGCGGCAAAAACATTCAGTACTTC. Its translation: CASSYGTSGKNIQYF.

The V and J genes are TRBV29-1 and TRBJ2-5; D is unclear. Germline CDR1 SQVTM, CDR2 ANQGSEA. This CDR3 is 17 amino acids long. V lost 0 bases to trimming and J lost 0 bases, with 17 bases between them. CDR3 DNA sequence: TGCAGCGTTGAAGATGTAGTCGGGCAACGGTACCAAGAGACCCAGTACTTC. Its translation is CSVEDVVGQRYQETQYF.

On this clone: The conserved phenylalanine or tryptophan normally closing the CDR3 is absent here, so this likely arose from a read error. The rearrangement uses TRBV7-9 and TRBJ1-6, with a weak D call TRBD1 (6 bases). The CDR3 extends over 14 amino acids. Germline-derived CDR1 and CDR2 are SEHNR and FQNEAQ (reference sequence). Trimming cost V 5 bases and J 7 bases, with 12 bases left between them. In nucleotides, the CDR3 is TGTGCCAGCAGCGGAAACAGGGTCAATTCACCCCTCCACCTT. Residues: CASSGNRVNSPLHL.

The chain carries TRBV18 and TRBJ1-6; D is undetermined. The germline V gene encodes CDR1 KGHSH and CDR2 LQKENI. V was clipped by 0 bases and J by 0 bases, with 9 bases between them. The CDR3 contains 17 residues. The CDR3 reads CASSPPGFSSYNSPLHF. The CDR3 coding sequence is TGTGCCAGCTCACCACCGGGGTTCTCCTCCTATAATTCACCCCTCCACTTT. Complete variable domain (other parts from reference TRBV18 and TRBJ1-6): NAGVMQNPRHLVRRRGQEARLRCSPMKGHSHVYWYRQLPEEGLKFMVYLQKENIIDESGMPKERFSAEFPKEGPSILRIQQVVRGDSAAYFCASSPPGFSSYNSPLHFGNGTRLTVT.

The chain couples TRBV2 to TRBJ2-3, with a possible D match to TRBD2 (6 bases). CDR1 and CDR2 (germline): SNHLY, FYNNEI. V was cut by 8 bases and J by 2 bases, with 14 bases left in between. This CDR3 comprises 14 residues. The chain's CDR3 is CASLRDWSTDTQYF. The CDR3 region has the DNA TGTGCCAGCCTCCGGGACTGGTCCACAGATACGCAGTATTTT. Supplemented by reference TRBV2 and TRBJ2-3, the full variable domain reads EPEVTQTPSHQVTQMGQEVILRCVPISNHLYFYWYRQILGQKVEFLVSFYNNEISEKSEIFDDQFSVERPDGSNFTLKIRSTKLEDSAMYFCASLRDWSTDTQYFGPGTRLTVL.

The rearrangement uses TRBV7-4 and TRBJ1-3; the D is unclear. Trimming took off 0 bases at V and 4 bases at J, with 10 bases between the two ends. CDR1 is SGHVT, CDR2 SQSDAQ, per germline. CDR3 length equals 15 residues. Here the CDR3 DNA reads TGTGCCAGCAGCTTAGCTGGTGGGTTGGGAAACACCATATATTTT. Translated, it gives CASSLAGGLGNTIYF. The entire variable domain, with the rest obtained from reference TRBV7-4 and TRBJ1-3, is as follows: GAGVSQSPRYKVAKRGRDVALRCDSISGHVTLYWYRQTLGQGSEVLTYSQSDAQRDKSGRPSGRFSAERPERSVSTLKIQRTEQGDSAVYLCASSLAGGLGNTIYFGEGSWLTVV.

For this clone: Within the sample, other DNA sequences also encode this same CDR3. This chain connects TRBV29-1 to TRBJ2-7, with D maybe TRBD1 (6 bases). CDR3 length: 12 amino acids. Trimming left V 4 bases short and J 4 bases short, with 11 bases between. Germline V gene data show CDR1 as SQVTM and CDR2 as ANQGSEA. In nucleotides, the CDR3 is TGCAGCGTTGGGACAGATTCTTACGAGCAGTACTTC. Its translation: CSVGTDSYEQYF.

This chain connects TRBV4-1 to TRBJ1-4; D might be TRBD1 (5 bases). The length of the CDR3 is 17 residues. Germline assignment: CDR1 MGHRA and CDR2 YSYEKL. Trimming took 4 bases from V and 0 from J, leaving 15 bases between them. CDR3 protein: CASSPGRRGATNEKLFF. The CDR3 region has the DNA TGCGCCAGCAGCCCGGGACGGAGGGGAGCAACTAATGAAAAACTGTTTTTT.

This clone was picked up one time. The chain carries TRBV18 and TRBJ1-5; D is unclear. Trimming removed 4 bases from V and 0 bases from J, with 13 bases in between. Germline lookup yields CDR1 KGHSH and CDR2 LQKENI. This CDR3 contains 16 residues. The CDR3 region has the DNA TGTGCCAGCTCACTCCAGGCTCCCAATAGCAATCAGCCCCAGCATTTT. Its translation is CASSLQAPNSNQPQHF.

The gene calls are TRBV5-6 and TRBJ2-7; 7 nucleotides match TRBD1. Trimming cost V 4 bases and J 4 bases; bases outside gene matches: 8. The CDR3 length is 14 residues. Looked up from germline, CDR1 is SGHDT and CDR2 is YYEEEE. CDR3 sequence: CASSPPGQEYEQYF. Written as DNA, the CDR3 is TGTGCCAGCAGCCCCCCCGGACAGGAATACGAGCAGTACTTC.

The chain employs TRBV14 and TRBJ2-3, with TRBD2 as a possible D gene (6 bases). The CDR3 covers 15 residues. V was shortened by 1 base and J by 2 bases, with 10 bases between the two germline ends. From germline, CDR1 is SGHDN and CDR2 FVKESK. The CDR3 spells CASSQARGNTDTQYF. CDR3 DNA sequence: TGTGCCAGCAGCCAAGCGCGGGGAAACACAGATACGCAGTATTTT.